These 22 T cell receptor beta chains were sequenced from one sample in a study of cytomegalovirus exposure and HLA in healthy donors. Primers included in the PCR were 60 Vbeta and 13 Jbeta primers. Method: immunoSEQ multiplex PCR; TCRdb's copy keeps in-frame clones and lacks some. The table shows fewer than 250,000 clones, with around 81% occurring only once. Sequenced sample: PBMCs. Every receptor here comes from a woman aged 45-60 years in good health and CMV-seropositive.

This clone turned up a few times. This sequence joins TRBV11-2 and TRBJ2-5; TRBD1 might be the D (6 bases). The germline V and J ends were trimmed by 4 bases and 1 base, with 10 bases remaining between them. From germline, CDR1 is SGHAT and CDR2 FQNNGV. The CDR3 sequence is 14 residues long. CDR3 in DNA: TGTGCCAGCAGCTCAGGGGCCTTCCAAGAGACCCAGTACTTC. Protein product: CASSSGAFQETQYF.

CDR3 sequence: CASSSTGGQETQYF. The DNA of the CDR3 is TGTGCCAGCAGTTCGACAGGGGGCCAAGAGACCCAGTACTTC. This chain links TRBV6-5 with TRBJ2-5, with 9 bases lining up with TRBD1. The V gene end was trimmed by 4 bases and the J gene end by 1 base; junction bases not matched to a gene: 1. The CDR3 is made up of 14 amino acids. Germline lookup yields CDR1 MNHEY and CDR2 SVGAGI.

The chain has TRBV12-5 and TRBJ2-1; TRBD2 agrees at 11 bases. Per the germline V gene, CDR1 is LGHNT and CDR2 is FRNRAP. Trimming took 1 base from V and 6 from J; bases not matched to a gene: 11. The CDR3 sequence is 18 residues long. The CDR3 sequence is CASGLARIAGGLVNEQFF. Written as DNA, the CDR3 is TGTGCTAGTGGTTTGGCTAGAATAGCGGGGGGGCTCGTCAATGAGCAGTTCTTC.

In this sample, this clone turned up a few times. The chain carries TRBV4-3 and TRBJ2-2; D gene unclear. Germline lookup yields CDR1 LGHNA and CDR2 YSLEER. CDR3 size: 13 residues. V was pared by 1 base and J by 4 bases, with 4 bases between. The CDR3 loop reads CASSQVITGELFF. CDR3 coding DNA: TGCGCCAGCAGCCAAGTCATCACCGGGGAGCTGTTTTTT.

This clone was seen once. The chain combines TRBV18 with TRBJ2-3; D unresolved. The length of the CDR3 is 14 residues. The V and J ends lost 3 bases and 4 bases respectively, with 11 bases between them. Germline CDR1 and CDR2: KGHSH and LQKENI. CDR3 region: CASSPPSTADTQYF. The CDR3 DNA reads TGTGCCAGCTCACCGCCCTCTACGGCAGATACGCAGTATTTT. Supplemented by reference TRBV18 and TRBJ2-3, the full variable domain reads NAGVMQNPRHLVRRRGQEARLRCSPMKGHSHVYWYRQLPEEGLKFMVYLQKENIIDESGMPKERFSAEFPKEGPSILRIQQVVRGDSAAYFCASSPPSTADTQYFGPGTRLTVL.

The chain uses TRBV5-4 and TRBJ1-3; possibly TRBD1 for D (5 bases). Trimming took off 1 base at V and 5 bases at J, with 10 bases between the two ends. The CDR3 sequence is 14 residues long. Germline CDR1 SGHNT, CDR2 YYREEE (reference sequence). CDR3 amino acids: CASSLKGARNTIYF. The CDR3 coding sequence is TGTGCCAGCAGCTTGAAAGGGGCTAGAAACACCATATATTTT.

The chain combines TRBV5-1 with TRBJ1-1; the match to TRBD1 covers 9 bases. The trim removed 6 bases at V and 3 bases at J, leaving 6 bases unmatched. The length of the CDR3 is 14 residues. Germline V gene data show CDR1 as SGHRS and CDR2 as YFSETQ. The CDR3 DNA sequence: TGCGCCAGCACCCGGACAGGGGCGGACACTGAAGCTTTCTTT. It encodes CASTRTGADTEAFF.

This chain joins TRBV9 and TRBJ2-3; tentative D call: TRBD1 (6 bases). CDR3 length: 14 amino acids. V was shortened by 3 bases and J by 4 bases, with 12 bases between the two germline ends. Germline values: CDR1 SGDLS, CDR2 YYNGEE. CDR3 nucleotide sequence: TGTGCCAGCAGCGACGAATCAGGGGCAGATACGCAGTATTTT. It translates to CASSDESGADTQYF.

This clone appeared once. The gene calls are TRBV28 and TRBJ1-3; TRBD1 is a possible D gene (5 bases). The V and J ends lost 5 bases and 1 base respectively, with 12 bases between them. This CDR3 spans 15 amino acids. Germline CDR1 MDHEN, CDR2 SYDVKM. The CDR3 loop is CASSVAGFSGNTIYF. The CDR3 nucleotides are TGTGCCAGCAGTGTAGCAGGGTTTTCTGGAAACACCATATATTTT.

The V gene is TRBV27, the J gene TRBJ1-5, with D maybe TRBD1 (5 bases). V shed 3 bases and J shed 2 bases, with 8 bases lying between them. The length of the CDR3 is 14 residues. The germline CDR1 and CDR2 sequences are MNHEY and SMNVEV (reference sequence). This CDR3 reads CASSLGGGNQPQHF. CDR3 nucleotide sequence: TGTGCCAGCAGTTTGGGAGGGGGCAATCAGCCCCAGCATTTT.

This rearrangement joins TRBV27 to TRBJ1-1; 9 bases are shared with TRBD1. The CDR3 is made up of 18 amino acids. Germline CDR1 and CDR2: MNHEY and SMNVEV (reference sequence). J lost 1 base, V lost 3 bases, and 12 bases had no gene match. CDR3 region: CASSFPTGGRGWNTEAFF. CDR3 coding DNA: TGTGCCAGCAGTTTCCCGACAGGGGGGCGAGGGTGGAACACTGAAGCTTTCTTT.

The chain combines TRBV30 with TRBJ2-5, with 9 bases matching TRBD2. Germline loops: CDR1 GTSNPN, CDR2 SVGIG (reference sequence). The CDR3 consists of 17 residues. Trimming took 3 bases from V and 1 from J; bases not matched to a gene: 12. CDR3 bases: TGTGCCTGGAGCTTTGGCGGGGGGGTTGGAAGCCAAGAGACCCAGTACTTC. It codes for CAWSFGGGVGSQETQYF.

The chain employs TRBV6-5 and TRBJ1-2; 7 bases align to TRBD1. The CDR3 runs 13 residues. CDR1 and CDR2 (germline): MNHEY, SVGAGI. V dropped 8 bases and J dropped 1; count of bases not matched to a gene: 4. CDR3 DNA: TGTGCCAGCCGGACAGGCAATAACTATGGCTACACCTTC. Translated: CASRTGNNYGYTF.

In its sample, this clone was seen a few times. The rearrangement joins TRBV5-6 to TRBJ1-1, with D tentatively TRBD1 (6 bases). V was clipped by 4 bases and J by 5 bases, with 15 bases between them. The CDR3 spans 14 residues. Germline values: CDR1 SGHDT, CDR2 YYEEEE. The CDR3 nucleotides are TGTGCCAGCAGCGTGACAGGCCTTGAAACTGAAGCTTTCTTT. As protein: CASSVTGLETEAFF.

V gene TRBV2 combines with J gene TRBJ1-1, with 7 nucleotides matching TRBD1. V shed 1 base and J 6 bases; nucleotides not matched to a gene: 8. CDR1 and CDR2 from the germline V gene are SNHLY and FYNNEI. The CDR3 extends over 15 amino acids. In nucleotides, the CDR3 is TGTGCCAGCAGTGAAGTTGAGTTCAGGGGGGCTGAAGCTTTCTTT. The encoded protein is CASSEVEFRGAEAFF. The complete variable domain, with remaining parts taken from reference TRBV2 and TRBJ1-1, reads EPEVTQTPSHQVTQMGQEVILRCVPISNHLYFYWYRQILGQKVEFLVSFYNNEISEKSEIFDDQFSVERPDGSNFTLKIRSTKLEDSAMYFCASSEVEFRGAEAFFGQGTRLTVV.

The chain combines TRBV19 with TRBJ1-5; 9 bases match TRBD1. Trimming at V came to 7 bases and at J to 9 bases, leaving 7 bases not matched to a gene. The CDR3 is made up of 13 amino acids. CDR1 is LNHDA, CDR2 SQIVND, per germline (reference sequence). The CDR3 DNA reads TGTGCCAGTACTACAGGGGGCGAACGGCCCCAGCATTTT. Protein product: CASTTGGERPQHF. The complete variable domain, with remaining parts taken from reference TRBV19 and TRBJ1-5, reads DGGITQSPKYLFRKEGQNVTLSCEQNLNHDAMYWYRQDPGQGLRLIYYSQIVNDFQKGDIAEGYSVSREKKESFPLTVTSAQKNPTAFYLCASTTGGERPQHFGDGTRLSIL.

This clone was recorded a few times. The chain carries TRBV18 and TRBJ2-5; 8 nucleotides agree with TRBD2. The V and J ends lost 0 bases and 6 bases, in that order; junction bases with no gene match: 6. CDR1 and CDR2 from the germline V gene are KGHSH and LQKENI. This CDR3 has 15 residues. CDR3 region: CASSPPGGGKKTQYF. DNA for the CDR3: TGTGCCAGCTCACCACCCGGGGGGGGCAAAAAGACCCAGTACTTC.

The rearrangement uses TRBV27 and TRBJ1-2; 7 bases map to TRBD1. The CDR3 is 15 amino acids. The J segment lost 2 bases and the V segment lost 5 bases, leaving 8 bases of the junction unmatched. Germline CDR1 MNHEY, CDR2 SMNVEV (reference sequence). CDR3 protein: CASSLSQGRNYGYTF. The CDR3 nucleotides are TGTGCCAGCAGTCTTTCACAGGGGAGAAACTATGGCTACACCTTC.

For the CDR3, the DNA is TGTGCCAGCACCAACCCCGAGACAGGCTCCTACGAGCAGTACTTC. Amino acids: CASTNPETGSYEQYF. The chain employs TRBV28 and TRBJ2-7, with D possibly being TRBD1 (6 bases). The V and J ends lost 7 bases and 0 bases respectively, with 16 bases between them. CDR3 length: 15 residues. CDR1 MDHEN and CDR2 SYDVKM come from the germline V gene.

This chain joins TRBV6-5 and TRBJ1-2, with TRBD1 matching over 9 bases. The CDR3 covers 15 residues. Germline CDR1 MNHEY, CDR2 SVGAGI. J gave up 4 bases and V 6 bases, and 9 bases lay outside the gene matches. CDR3 in amino acids: CASRDPGQGGYGYTF. In DNA form, the CDR3 reads TGTGCCAGCAGGGACCCGGGACAGGGTGGCTATGGCTACACCTTC.

The chain combines TRBV7-2 with TRBJ1-2; D gene unclear. V was clipped by 1 base and J by 3 bases, with 9 bases between them. Per the germline V gene, CDR1 is SGHTA and CDR2 is FQGNSA. CDR3 length: 14 amino acids. CDR3 nucleotides: TGTGCCAGCAGCTTAGGGGAGCTAGACTATGGCTACACCTTC. This encodes CASSLGELDYGYTF.

The V and J genes are TRBV29-1 and TRBJ1-2; the D is unclear. Trimming stripped 4 bases from V and 3 bases from J, with 18 bases between. The CDR3 is 15 residues long. Germline loops: CDR1 SQVTM, CDR2 ANQGSEA. The DNA for the CDR3 is TGCAGCGTTGTTCCCTTCCGGGGTAATGACTATGGCTACACCTTC. The encoded protein is CSVVPFRGNDYGYTF.